The text below deals with one T cell receptor beta chain. The record originates from a study of T cell responses to AZD1222 COVID-19 vaccine. TCRdb keeps only in-frame clones here, not all; method: immunoSEQ multiplex PCR. Of roughly 180,000 clones in the sample, approximately 94% were seen once. There are 14 residues in the CDR3. With V trimmed by 3 bases and J by 4 bases, 1 base remained unmatched. Germline lookup yields CDR1 SGHAT and CDR2 FQNNGV. The sample in question was peripheral blood, obtained on day 0 of AZD1222 vaccination. The chain joins TRBV11-2 to TRBJ1-5, with TRBD1 matching over 9 bases. The receptor comes from an adult in good health. CDR3 DNA sequence: TGTGCCAGCAGCTTCGACAGGGGGAATCAGCCCCAGCATTTT. Residues: CASSFDRGNQPQHF.